Listed here are 30 T cell receptor beta chains from one sample, sequenced in a study. TRBV12-4/TRBJ1-2 clonotypes were amplified with adaptor-ligated barcode primers. One entry per CDR3 protein results from TCRdb running MiXCR on the multiplex PCR reads. Among over a thousand distinct CDR3 sequences, approximately 15% were seen once, and the ten largest hold 40% to 65%. Sequenced sample: naive CD4+ T cells sorted from blood. The subset here: naive CD4+ T cells, CD4+CD45RA+CD25-. The origin of the receptors is a female donor with breast cancer.

In this sample, this clonotype turned up many times. V usage is TRBV12-3 or TRBV12-4 and J usage is TRBJ1-2; D may be TRBD1 (5 bases). V gave up 7 bases and J gave up 8 bases, with 23 bases separating them. This CDR3 has 15 residues. The CDR3 bases are TGTGCCAGCATTCACACCGCCCGGGACGTCGGAGGCTACACCTTC. Its protein is CASIHTARDVGGYTF.

There are many counts of this clonotype. The V call is TRBV12-3 or TRBV12-4, the J call TRBJ1-2; no definite D call. V was clipped by 2 bases and J by 4 bases, with 11 bases between them. The CDR3 has 14 residues. The CDR3 nucleotides read TGTGCCAGCAGTTTACGGTCTCTAACCTATGGCTACACCTTC. The encoded protein is CASSLRSLTYGYTF.

This clonotype is medium-sized (0.01 to 0.1%) by share. The gene calls are TRBV12-3 or TRBV12-4 and TRBJ1-2, with unresolved D. Trimming took off 4 bases at V and 8 bases at J, with 17 bases between the two ends. The CDR3 covers 14 residues. CDR3 loop: CASSYSVKQGGYTF. In nucleotides, the CDR3 is TGTGCCAGCAGTTATTCAGTGAAGCAAGGCGGCTACACCTTC.

By frequency in the sample, this clonotype is medium-sized. As DNA, the CDR3 is TGTGCCAGCAGGATGACAGGGAGAGGCTACACCTTC. Amino acid sequence: CASRMTGRGYTF. The chain combines TRBV12-3 or TRBV12-4 with TRBJ1-2, with TRBD1 matching over 7 bases. This CDR3 spans 12 amino acids. Trimming removed 6 bases from V and 8 bases from J; junction bases left unmatched: 6.

This clonotype has ten or more counts. The gene calls are TRBV12-3 or TRBV12-4 and TRBJ1-2; D unclear. The CDR3 is 17 amino acids. V was trimmed by 3 bases and J by 6 bases, leaving 23 bases between them. CDR3 bases: TGTGCCAGCAGTTTTCTGGCCTCAGAGGGCCAAGGCCATGGCTACACCTTC. Its protein is CASSFLASEGQGHGYTF.

This clonotype counts as medium-sized. The chain combines TRBV12-3 or TRBV12-4 with TRBJ1-2; perhaps TRBD1 as D (5 bases). The CDR3 runs 15 residues. The ends were cut back, 3 bases at V and 4 bases at J, with 15 bases in the middle. CDR3 sequence (DNA): TGTGCCAGCAGTTTGGGGAGGGACGTACCCTATGGCTACACCTTC. Protein: CASSLGRDVPYGYTF.

At least ten counts were recorded for this clonotype. The rearrangement joins TRBV12-3 or TRBV12-4 to TRBJ1-2; a possible D gene is TRBD1 (5 bases). The V gene lost 3 bases and the J gene lost 8 bases, with 13 bases spanning the gap. This CDR3 comprises 13 residues. The CDR3 DNA reads TGTGCCAGCAGTTTGGGAGAGACAGTAGGCTACACCTTC. Protein product: CASSLGETVGYTF.

This clonotype was seen more than once but under ten times. This rearrangement joins TRBV12-3 or TRBV12-4 to TRBJ1-2; TRBD1 aligns across 9 bases. Losses at the gene ends were 3 bases for V and 7 bases for J; bases not matched to a gene: 6. The length of the CDR3 is 14 residues. In DNA, the CDR3 is TGTGCCAGCAGTTTCGAGGGACAGGGTGGTGGCTACACCTTC. Protein product: CASSFEGQGGGYTF.

J is TRBJ1-2 and V is TRBV12-3 or TRBV12-4, with 7 bases matching TRBD1. The V gene end was trimmed by 5 bases and the J gene end by 4 bases; junction bases not matched to a gene: 7. The CDR3 has 14 amino acids. CDR3 sequence: CASSPGQTTYGYTF. The CDR3 coding sequence is TGTGCCAGCAGTCCGGGACAGACAACCTATGGCTACACCTTC.

The gene calls are TRBV12-3 or TRBV12-4 and TRBJ1-2; 10 bases match TRBD1. The CDR3 sequence is 12 residues long. V lost 6 bases, J lost 10 bases, and 5 bases stayed unmatched. This chain's CDR3 is CASRPGQGFYTF. CDR3 bases: TGTGCCAGCAGGCCGGGACAGGGGTTCTACACCTTC.

Turning to this clonotype: A much more abundant neighbour one base away suggests this may be a read error. V is TRBV12-3 or TRBV12-4 and J is TRBJ1-2; D is undetermined. Trimming stripped 4 bases from V and 4 bases from J, with 16 bases between. The CDR3 runs 15 residues. The chain's CDR3 is CASSSLPSGGYGYTF. The CDR3 coding sequence is TGTGCCAGCAGTTCACTCCCTTCGGGAGGCTATGGCTACACCTTC.

By share, this clonotype ranks as large (0.1 to 1%). The chain couples TRBV12-3 or TRBV12-4 to TRBJ1-2, with TRBD1 as a possible D gene (5 bases). V was shortened by 5 bases and J by 4 bases, with 5 bases between the two germline ends. This CDR3 spans 11 amino acids. The CDR3 DNA sequence: TGTGCCAGCAGTGACAGCTATGGCTACACCTTC. Amino acid sequence: CASSDSYGYTF.

This clonotype was picked up many times. Compared with germline, one end of the junction differs, possibly owing to a read error. CDR3 residues: CASSSQGGLGIF. The CDR3 nucleotides read TGTGCCAGCAGCTCACAGGGAGGATTGGGGATCTTC. The genes are TRBV12-3 or TRBV12-4 and TRBJ1-2, with D tentatively TRBD1 (6 bases). CDR3 length: 12 residues.

V gene TRBV12-3 or TRBV12-4 combines with J gene TRBJ1-2, with TRBD1 matching over 7 bases. CDR3 length: 14 residues. J lost 4 bases, V lost 3 bases, and 5 bases had no gene match. The CDR3 sequence: CASSFRTGGYGYTF. CDR3 sequence (DNA): TGTGCCAGCAGTTTTCGGACAGGCGGCTATGGCTACACCTTC.

By sample fraction, this clonotype is large. The CDR3: CASSPGDGVYGYTF. The CDR3 DNA reads TGTGCCAGCAGTCCGGGAGACGGAGTTTATGGCTACACCTTC. The V gene is TRBV12-3 or TRBV12-4, the J gene TRBJ1-2; D not certain. The CDR3 runs to 14 residues. Trimming shortened V by 5 bases and J by 5 bases, and 15 bases separated the two germline ends.

There are many counts of this clonotype. CDR3: CASSRYPRDRGIGYTF. For the CDR3, the DNA is TGTGCCAGCAGCCGGTACCCACGGGACAGGGGAATTGGCTACACCTTC. This chain joins TRBV12-3 or TRBV12-4 and TRBJ1-2, with 10 bases lining up with TRBD1. The CDR3 has 16 amino acids. V was clipped by 6 bases and J by 7 bases; unmatched bases: 14.

J is TRBJ1-2 and V is TRBV12-3 or TRBV12-4; 10 nucleotides line up with TRBD1. V was pared by 3 bases and J by 5 bases, with 3 bases of the junction left unmatched. The CDR3 totals 14 residues. CDR3 amino acids: CASSFRDRGYGYTF. In DNA, the CDR3 is TGTGCCAGCAGTTTCCGGGACAGGGGATATGGCTACACCTTC.

The chain carries TRBV12-3 or TRBV12-4 and TRBJ1-2; D remains unclear. The V end lost 5 bases, the J end lost 4 bases, and 8 bases lay between the germline ends. This CDR3 has 12 amino acids. The CDR3 here is CASSPDGYGYTF. The CDR3 DNA follows: TGTGCCAGCAGTCCGGACGGCTATGGCTACACCTTC.

The chain carries TRBV12-3 or TRBV12-4 and TRBJ1-2, with TRBD1 identical over 9 bases. This CDR3 contains 13 residues. Trimming removed 10 bases from V and 4 bases from J; junction bases left unmatched: 7. Here the CDR3 DNA reads TGTGCCACCAACGCGGGACAGGGCTATGGCTACACCTTC. It encodes CATNAGQGYGYTF.

Within the sample, this clonotype is medium-sized (0.01 to 0.1%). The genes are TRBV12-3 or TRBV12-4 and TRBJ1-2; D not certain. V was clipped by 2 bases and J by 7 bases, with 5 bases between them. The CDR3 is made up of 11 amino acids. CDR3 sequence reads: CASSLSRGYTF. The CDR3 coding sequence is TGTGCCAGCAGTTTATCTCGTGGCTACACCTTC.

In this sample, this clonotype turned up once. The V and J genes are TRBV12-3 or TRBV12-4 and TRBJ1-2; TRBD1 matches 7 bases. Trimming removed 3 bases from V and 3 bases from J; junction bases left unmatched: 7. This CDR3 has 15 residues. CDR3 amino acids: CASSFPGQRDYGYTF. CDR3 DNA: TGTGCCAGCAGTTTCCCGGGACAGAGAGACTATGGCTACACCTTC.

Relative to its sample, this clonotype is large. The gene calls are TRBV12-3 or TRBV12-4 and TRBJ1-2; 8 positions agree with TRBD1. Trimming cost V 1 base and J 7 bases; bases outside gene matches: 5. The CDR3 length is 14 residues. The CDR3 bases are TGTGCCAGCAGTTTAGGACAGGGGTCAGGTGGCTACACCTTC. Protein sequence: CASSLGQGSGGYTF.

The CDR3 DNA is TGTGCCAGCAGCACCGACCGTAGACAGAGGGCGTATGGCTACACCTTC. It translates to CASSTDRRQRAYGYTF. The rearrangement links TRBV12-3 or TRBV12-4 to TRBJ1-2, with TRBD1 as a possible D gene (5 bases). Trimming stripped 6 bases from V and 5 bases from J, with 22 bases between. This CDR3 contains 16 residues.

In its sample, this clonotype was seen many times. CDR3 in amino acids: CASSLYRDRGNSHGYTF. CDR3 DNA: TGTGCCAGCAGTTTGTATAGGGACAGGGGAAATAGTCATGGCTACACCTTC. The V call is TRBV12-3 or TRBV12-4, the J call TRBJ1-2; TRBD1 matches 10 bases. The CDR3 covers 17 residues. V lost 3 bases to trimming and J lost 6 bases; unmatched junction nucleotides: 13.

V and J are TRBV12-3 or TRBV12-4 and TRBJ1-2; D unresolved. CDR3 length equals 13 residues. Deletions cut 7 bases from V and 4 bases from J, with 13 bases between. The CDR3 DNA reads TGTGCCAGCACCGGGTTCTCGGGCTATGGCTACACCTTC. This gives the protein CASTGFSGYGYTF.

Sample share makes this clonotype medium-sized. The chain uses TRBV12-3 or TRBV12-4 and TRBJ1-2; D call uncertain. This CDR3 contains 12 residues. The V gene lost 3 bases and the J gene lost 7 bases, with 9 bases spanning the gap. The CDR3 loop reads CASSFGRTGYTF. For the CDR3, the DNA is TGTGCCAGCAGTTTTGGCAGGACTGGCTACACCTTC.

This sequence joins TRBV12-3 or TRBV12-4 and TRBJ1-2; TRBD1 matches 7 bases. The trim removed 5 bases at V and 8 bases at J, leaving 11 bases unmatched. The CDR3 has 14 residues. The CDR3 nucleotides are TGTGCCAGCAGTCCAACAGGGGTAGCTTCGGGCTACACCTTC. Its translation: CASSPTGVASGYTF.

The gene calls are TRBV12-3 or TRBV12-4 and TRBJ1-2; 10 nucleotides line up with TRBD1. V lost 6 bases to trimming and J lost 3 bases; unmatched junction nucleotides: 7. This CDR3 is built from 15 residues. The CDR3 sequence is CASRTWDRGHYGYTF. Here the CDR3 DNA reads TGTGCCAGCAGAACATGGGACAGGGGCCACTATGGCTACACCTTC.

This clonotype is medium-sized (0.01 to 0.1%) in the sample. V usage is TRBV12-3 or TRBV12-4 and J usage is TRBJ1-2; D is undetermined. V lost 6 bases and J lost 2, with 10 bases in between. This CDR3 contains 13 residues. The CDR3: CASSDPDNYGYTF. The CDR3 DNA is TGTGCCAGCAGCGACCCCGACAACTATGGCTACACCTTC.

In this sample, this clonotype turned up many times. V is TRBV12-3 or TRBV12-4 and J is TRBJ1-2; no firm D call. The germline V and J ends were trimmed by 6 bases and 0 bases, with 11 bases remaining between them. This CDR3 is built from 14 residues. CDR3 sequence (DNA): TGTGCCAGCAGCCCACCCACCCCTAACTATGGCTACACCTTC. Its protein product is CASSPPTPNYGYTF.